These T cell receptor beta chains were read from a single sample in a study of memory CD4+ T cells and cytomegalovirus serostatus. Clones were read by immunoSEQ multiplex PCR, and TCRdb kept only the in-frame ones, dropping some. The repertoire includes tens of thousands of clones, about 75% of them detected once, and about 4.3% sits in the top ten. Sequencing used memory CD4+ T cells from blood. All receptors come from an adult in good health and CMV-seropositive. Both conserved end residues are part of each CDR3. D genes are given only for firm matches. Where a row states a size, it is once, few, many or the class of an expanded clone; other rows omit it.

d_call clone_size j_call v_call cdr3_aa cdr3_nt
. once TRBJ1-2 TRBV14 CASSQAGGRGYGYTF TGTGCCAGCAGCCAAGCTGGGGGGCGCGGGTATGGCTACACCTTC
TRBD2 . TRBJ2-2 TRBV4-1 CASSQPGLAGMNTGELFF TGCGCCAGCAGCCAACCGGGACTAGCGGGGATGAACACCGGGGAGCTGTTTTTT
. . TRBJ2-1 TRBV7-2 CASSPDSPEQFF TGTGCCAGCAGTCCCGACTCGCCAGAGCAGTTCTTC
. medium-sized TRBJ1-1 TRBV7-9 CASSRWDGNTEAFF TGTGCCAGCAGCCGCTGGGACGGGAACACTGAAGCTTTCTTT
. . TRBJ1-3 TRBV5-1 CASSLEGTVSSGNTIYF TGCGCCAGCAGCTTGGAGGGGACGGTGAGCTCTGGAAACACCATATATTTT
TRBD1 . TRBJ1-1 TRBV5-1 CASSRDGQGTEAFF TGCGCCAGCAGTAGAGACGGACAGGGGACTGAAGCTTTCTTT
. . TRBJ1-1 TRBV5-4 CASSTYSGESTEAFF TGTGCCAGCAGCACATACTCAGGGGAGAGCACTGAAGCTTTCTTT
TRBD2 . TRBJ2-1 TRBV27 CASSFWTSGNNEQFF TGTGCCAGCAGTTTTTGGACTAGCGGGAACAATGAGCAGTTCTTC
TRBD1 . TRBJ1-4 TRBV7-9 CASSPQGVWEKLFF TGTGCCAGCAGCCCACAGGGGGTATGGGAAAAACTGTTTTTT
. . TRBJ2-5 TRBV29-1 CSVELASGETQYF TGCAGCGTTGAATTGGCGTCCGGAGAGACCCAGTACTTC
. once TRBJ2-3 TRBV6-5 CASSYKSGSTDTQYF TGTGCCAGCAGTTATAAATCAGGGAGCACAGATACGCAGTATTTT
TRBD1 . TRBJ1-1 TRBV7-6 CASSPSSTLGTARDLSNTEAFF TGTGCCAGCAGCCCCAGCTCAACCCTCGGGACAGCCCGGGACTTGTCTAACACTGAAGCTTTCTTT
TRBD1 . TRBJ1-2 TRBV5-4 CASSLKGALYGYTF TGTGCCAGCAGCTTGAAGGGGGCACTTTATGGCTACACCTTC
. . TRBJ2-7 TRBV4-1 CASSNGQKGSYEQYF TGCGCCAGCAGCAATGGACAAAAAGGCTCCTACGAGCAGTACTTC
. . TRBJ2-1 TRBV5-4 CASRDGPVNEQFF TGTGCCAGCAGAGACGGGCCAGTCAATGAGCAGTTCTTC
. . TRBJ1-4 TRBV29-1 CSIRSGTLANEKLFF TGCAGCATCCGTTCGGGCACTTTAGCTAATGAAAAACTGTTTTTT
TRBD2 . TRBJ2-5 TRBV30 CAWSVSTSGGTQYF TGTGCCTGGAGTGTCTCGACTAGCGGGGGAACCCAGTACTTC
. . TRBJ2-7 TRBV21-1 CASTPVPKGSYEQYF TGTGCCAGCACCCCAGTCCCGAAGGGCTCCTACGAGCAGTACTTC
. . TRBJ2-5 TRBV5-1 CASSLAQETQYF TGCGCCAGCAGCTTAGCTCAAGAGACCCAGTACTTC
TRBD1 . TRBJ1-4 TRBV28 CASRPGTGKATNEKLFF TGTGCCAGCAGACCCGGGACAGGGAAGGCAACTAATGAAAAACTGTTTTTT
TRBD1 . TRBJ1-2 TRBV25-1 CASSELLRDRVDGYTF TGTGCCAGCAGTGAACTACTCCGGGACAGGGTGGATGGCTACACCTTC
. . TRBJ1-5 TRBV7-9 CASSLWVGEANQPQHF TGTGCCAGCAGCTTATGGGTAGGTGAAGCTAATCAGCCCCAGCATTTT
TRBD1 . TRBJ2-7 TRBV28 CASRLDRGSYEQYF TGTGCCAGCAGGCTAGACAGGGGTAGCTACGAGCAGTACTTC
. . TRBJ1-4 TRBV28 CASSSALGAEKLFF TGTGCCAGCAGTTCGGCCTTGGGGGCCGAAAAACTGTTTTTT
. . TRBJ2-5 TRBV10-1 CASRQETQYF TGCGCCAGCAGACAAGAGACCCAGTACTTC
. . TRBJ1-4 TRBV6-5 CASSLLQGTNEKLFF TGTGCCAGCAGTCTACTCCAGGGAACTAATGAAAAACTGTTTTTT
. once TRBJ1-1 TRBV19 CASSSNTEAFF TGTGCCAGTAGTTCGAACACTGAAGCTTTCTTT
. few TRBJ1-2 TRBV7-2 CASSYTGGGYTF TGTGCCAGCAGCTATACAGGTGGAGGCTACACCTTC
. . TRBJ2-1 TRBV9 CASSVALADYSYNEQFF TGTGCCAGCAGCGTAGCGTTAGCGGATTATTCGTACAATGAGCAGTTCTTC
. . TRBJ2-3 TRBV19 CASSGWDLGTDTQYF TGTGCCAGTAGTGGCTGGGACTTAGGCACAGATACGCAGTATTTT
TRBD1 . TRBJ2-7 TRBV7-2 CASSRASGVWDSSLYEQYF TGTGCCAGCAGCCGTGCCAGTGGGGTGTGGGACAGCTCACTCTACGAGCAGTACTTC
. . TRBJ2-7 TRBV6-5 CASSPRRDSYEQYF TGTGCCAGCAGTCCTCGGAGGGATTCCTACGAGCAGTACTTC
TRBD1 once TRBJ1-3 TRBV5-1 CASGTGYSGNTIYF TGCGCCAGCGGGACAGGATACTCTGGAAACACCATATATTTT
TRBD1 few TRBJ1-1 TRBV2 CASRAPETGDTEAFF TGTGCCAGCAGGGCCCCCGAGACAGGGGACACTGAAGCTTTCTTT
TRBD1 . TRBJ2-3 TRBV29-1 CSVGTGSKDTQYF TGCAGCGTAGGGACAGGGTCAAAGGATACGCAGTATTTT
. . TRBJ1-1 TRBV6-4 CASSPSQGNTEAFF TGTGCCAGCAGTCCTTCCCAGGGGAACACTGAAGCTTTCTTT
TRBD2 once TRBJ2-1 TRBV7-9 CASSLDSGGYNEQFF TGTGCCAGCAGCTTAGACAGCGGGGGCTACAATGAGCAGTTCTTC